The source of this T cell receptor (beta chain) is a study of post-analysis software for immune sequencing data. Study overall: Several disease courses (relapsing-remitting, secondary progressive and progressive-relapsing) of multiple sclerosis were included. Study-level results: For normalized Chao1 diversity, multiple sclerosis patients scored significantly lower than controls did. Patients had higher frequencies than controls of four to six TRBV segments, including TRBV5-6, TRBV5-1 and TRBV20-1.

The germline V gene has CDR1 SGHTA and CDR2 FQGNSA. V gave up 5 bases and J gave up 3 bases, with 16 bases separating them. The length of the CDR3 is 15 residues. This clonotype was observed a handful of times. Its antigen is still unknown. Incorporated into the TCR beta cDNA libraries were unique molecular identifiers, which served to reduce PCR and sequencing biases. Each CDR3 protein is one row after TCRdb ran MiXCR on the PCR reads. The table has about 400,000 distinct CDR3 sequences, 30% to 45% seen once. Sequenced: blood. The J gene is TRBJ1-2, the V gene TRBV7-2; D gene unclear. The source is a girl aged 5-17 years with multiple sclerosis. DNA for the CDR3: TGTGCCAGCAGCGCCCGGACGGCAGTCTACTATGGCTACACCTTC. The encoded protein is CASSARTAVYYGYTF.